A selection of T cell receptor beta chains follows, all from one sample in a study of T cells after yellow fever vaccination. TCRdb called the 5' RACE reads again in MiXCR, with one record for every CDR3 protein. The sample lists about 510,000 distinct CDR3 sequences; about a fifth were seen once. The starting material was PBMCs, obtained roughly 20 days after the first yellow fever vaccination. Receptors were obtained from a man aged 18-30 years who received the YFV17D yellow fever vaccine. Each CDR3 is given with its conserved first and last residue. Each record gives: D gene, J gene, V gene, clone size, CDR3 protein, CDR3 DNA. The D gene is left open where the match is weak. Not all rows give a size; the values are once, few, many and, for expanded clones, a class.

- | TRBJ2-7 | TRBV6-2/TRBV6-3 | few | CASSYTTGAGESYEQYF | TGTGCCAGCAGTTATACTACTGGGGCTGGGGAGTCCTACGAGCAGTACTTC
- | TRBJ2-6 | TRBV19 | few | CASSLRQRVYSGANVLTF | TGTGCCAGTAGTCTTCGCCAGAGAGTATACTCTGGGGCCAACGTCCTGACTTTC
- | TRBJ2-7 | TRBV7-9 | few | CASSFNNPSYEQYF | TGTGCCAGCAGCTTCAACAATCCGTCCTACGAGCAGTACTTC
- | TRBJ2-3 | TRBV12-3/TRBV12-4 | - | CASSLVFYSTDTQYF | TGTGCCAGCAGTTTAGTTTTCTACAGCACAGATACGCAGTATTTT
- | TRBJ1-1 | TRBV4-1 | few | CASSQDVIRPDGPF | TGCGCCAGCAGCCAAGATGTAATTAGACCGGACGGGCCCTTT
TRBD1 | TRBJ1-4 | TRBV4-2 | few | CASSHGQGVNEKLFF | TGTGCCAGCAGCCACGGACAGGGGGTGAATGAAAAACTGTTTTTT
- | TRBJ1-5 | TRBV4-1 | few | CASSQVGQRRPQHF | TGCGCCAGCAGCCAAGTGGGCCAGCGCCGGCCCCAGCATTTT
TRBD1 | TRBJ1-2 | TRBV5-1 | - | CASSLGRTGANYGYTF | TGCGCCAGCAGCTTGGGTCGGACAGGGGCTAACTATGGCTACACCTTC
- | TRBJ1-1 | TRBV7-9 | - | CASSLRGVGNTEAFF | TGTGCCAGCAGCTTAAGGGGAGTAGGGAACACTGAAGCTTTCTTT
- | TRBJ2-3 | TRBV5-1 | - | CASTFGQLTDTLYF | TGCGCCAGCACCTTTGGACAGTTGACAGATACGCTGTATTTT
- | TRBJ1-6 | TRBV25-1 | few | CASSDSSYSPLHF | TGTGCCAGCAGTGATAGCAGCTATTCACCCCTCCACTTT
TRBD1 | TRBJ1-3 | TRBV20-1 | - | CSASWGDRGNTIYF | TGCAGTGCTAGTTGGGGGGACAGAGGAAACACCATATATTTT
- | TRBJ2-4 | TRBV15 | many | CATSRGEEPKNIQYF | TGTGCCACCAGCAGGGGAGAGGAGCCCAAAAACATTCAGTACTTC
- | TRBJ2-7 | TRBV4-2 | few | CASSQGSGTYEQYF | TGTGCCAGCAGCCAGGGGTCAGGGACCTACGAGCAGTACTTC
- | TRBJ1-4 | TRBV6-5 | - | CASSYSPVELEKLFF | TGTGCCAGCAGTTACTCGCCCGTGGAACTCGAAAAACTGTTTTTT